This note documents a single T cell receptor beta chain sequence. The antigen is undetermined. The data derive from a study of naive and memory T cell subsets. Germline CDR1 reads SGHTA; CDR2 reads FQGNSA. The CDR3 covers 15 residues. V lost 1 base to trimming and J lost 4 bases, with 11 bases between them. An equimolar mix of two oligonucleotides served as the beta constant-region primer for TRBC1 and TRBC2. TCRdb re-called the UMI-ligation and nested PCR reads through MiXCR, storing one row per CDR3 protein. The table includes some 83,000 distinct CDR3 sequences, around 14% detected once. Study-level findings and limits: TCR counts from RNA may reflect activation-linked expression changes.

The chain employs TRBV7-2 and TRBJ2-1, with D possibly matching TRBD2 (6 bases). The origin of this receptor is a human donor in good health. Sequencing was done on a sample of central memory CD4+ T cells from blood. The CDR3 is CASSLGRTTYNEQFF. The CDR3, as DNA: TGTGCCAGCAGCTTAGGTAGGACTACATACAATGAGCAGTTCTTC. Full variable domain (missing parts from reference TRBV7-2 and TRBJ2-1): GAGVSQSPSNKVTEKGKDVELRCDPISGHTALYWYRQSLGQGLEFLIYFQGNSAPDKSGLPSDRFSAERTGGSVSTLTIQRTQQEDSAVYLCASSLGRTTYNEQFFGPGTRLTVL.